This TCR beta chain was observed in a study of CD8+ T cells in alopecia areata. The overall study: Grafts of skin from C3H/HeJ donors aged roughly 6-13 months with spontaneous alopecia went to female C3H/HeJ mice aged roughly 7-11 weeks. Findings and limits, study-wide: Besides other cells, scalp samples also yield sequences of resident alphabeta T cells from normal skin. Normal scalp showed lower clonality than lesional scalp, especially alopecia totalis/universalis. It was less clear whether patients shared TCRs than it was in mice, possibly because of HLA.

Scientists pooled cutaneous lymph node cells and sorted them on CD4, CD8alpha, NKG2D, NKG2ACE and other markers. The V and J ends lost 4 bases and 3 bases, in that order; junction bases with no gene match: 3. This CDR3 is built from 15 residues. CDR1 and CDR2 from the germline V gene are NSHNY and SYGAGN. Reverse transcribed after extraction, RNA yielded cDNA as the sequencing template. TCRdb's table, derived via immunoSEQ multiplex PCR, lists solely in-frame clones and lacks some. The repertoire shows more than 250,000 clones, none seen only once; the top ten take approximately 1.2%. Worth noting for this clone: What it recognizes is unknown. The genes and germline here are from mouse. The read terminates 4 residues before the CDR3 end, so the remaining end is supplied by the germline J gene.

This chain joins TRBV13-1 and TRBJ2-1; 11 nucleotides agree with TRBD2. This TCR derives from a C3H/HeJ mouse with alopecia areata. Strain haplotype at MHC: H2-k. Material: CD4+ T cells sorted from a lymph node. The covered CDR3 bases are TGTGCCAGCAGTCTGGGACTGGGGGTCTATGCT. It is translated as CASSLGLGVYA. The full CDR3 is CASSLGLGVYAEQFF.